Listed below are T cell receptor beta chains from one sample, sequenced in a study of T cells in Graves' hyperthyroidism and ophthalmopathy. TCRdb passed the multiplex PCR reads through MiXCR, listing each CDR3 protein once. The sample lists roughly 350,000 distinct CDR3 sequences; around 13% were seen once. The sequenced material came from blood. The receptors stem from a woman in her twenties or thirties with Graves' hyperthyroidism. Each CDR3 is given with its conserved first and last residue. A D gene is named only where the DNA matches it firmly.

v_gene: TRBV3-1; d_gene: TRBD2; CDR3aa: CASSSRTRGEQFF
v_gene: TRBV3-1; d_gene: NA; CDR3aa: CASSRPARGDTQYF
v_gene: TRBV2; d_gene: TRBD1; CDR3aa: CASKLGRQGYQETQYF
v_gene: TRBV13; d_gene: TRBD1; CDR3aa: CASSWTGDTIYF
v_gene: TRBV24-1; d_gene: NA; CDR3aa: CATSDSQDEQYF
v_gene: TRBV20-1; d_gene: NA; CDR3aa: CSASRSGELFF
v_gene: TRBV28; d_gene: NA; CDR3aa: CASRPKTRTGNYGYTF
v_gene: TRBV12-3/TRBV12-4; d_gene: TRBD1; CDR3aa: CASSRQGAGNTIYF
v_gene: TRBV5-1; d_gene: TRBD1; CDR3aa: CASSFQTGQGPTEAFF
v_gene: TRBV6-2/TRBV6-3; d_gene: NA; CDR3aa: CASSYLGVERGYGYTF
v_gene: TRBV11-2; d_gene: NA; CDR3aa: CASSLGGGAEAFF
v_gene: TRBV19; d_gene: NA; CDR3aa: CASAKRTGTEAFF
v_gene: TRBV28; d_gene: TRBD2; CDR3aa: CASSSGLAGRRETQYF
v_gene: TRBV5-6; d_gene: NA; CDR3aa: CASSSDQGMNTEAFF
v_gene: TRBV28; d_gene: NA; CDR3aa: CASSPGGGDEQFF
v_gene: TRBV6-1; d_gene: TRBD1; CDR3aa: CASRPVGQGTSYGEQFF